These 3 T cell receptor beta chains share one sample of origin, sequenced in a study of T cell repertoires in cytomegalovirus infection. MiXCR was run by TCRdb on the reads, yielding one entry per CDR3 protein. Among 230,000 or so distinct CDR3 sequences, over 15% were seen once, and the ten largest hold around half. The sample was CD8+ T cells from PBMCs. Receptors were obtained from a human donor in good health (CMV status not recorded). Some clones in this sample may be carry-over from other donors' samples.

The table lists this clonotype with many counts. The chain joins TRBV28 to TRBJ1-4; D might be TRBD1 (6 bases). The length of the CDR3 is 17 residues. V was trimmed by 4 bases and J by 2 bases, leaving 17 bases between them. Germline CDR1 reads MDHEN; CDR2 reads SYDVKM. For the CDR3, the DNA is TGTGCCAGCAGTTATGACGCAGGGGCAGCGACTAATGAAAAACTGTTTTTT. Translated: CASSYDAGAATNEKLFF.

This clonotype was observed at least ten times. The V and J genes are TRBV7-2 and TRBJ1-5, with D tentatively TRBD1 (5 bases). Germline V gene sequence: CDR1 SGHTA, CDR2 FQGNSA. V lost 1 base and J 1 base, leaving 14 bases between the germline ends. This CDR3 spans 17 amino acids. The CDR3 sequence is CASSLVGPGKSNQPQHF. DNA of the CDR3: TGTGCCAGCAGCTTAGTCGGGCCAGGGAAAAGCAATCAGCCCCAGCATTTT.

There are a few counts of this clonotype. The chain combines TRBV6-1 with TRBJ1-1, with a possible D match to TRBD1 (6 bases). Trimming cost V 8 bases and J 5 bases, with 24 bases left between them. CDR3 length equals 16 residues. Germline V CDR1 and CDR2: MNHNS, SASEGT. The CDR3 DNA sequence: TGTGCCAGCCTAAAATCGATCCTAACAGGGCGTACTGAAGCTTTCTTT. This encodes CASLKSILTGRTEAFF.